The 12 T cell receptor beta chains reported below all come from one sample, sequenced in a study of identical twins. MiXCR was run by TCRdb on the 5' RACE reads, yielding one entry per CDR3 protein. The profile covers 640,000 or so distinct CDR3 sequences, with 5.5% to 6.5% appearing a single time and approximately 1.6% taken by the ten largest. The sequenced material came from naive T cells sorted from blood. The source of these receptors is a man aged 18 to 29 in good health.

This clonotype has a count of ten or more. The chain links TRBV19 to TRBJ1-5; 7 positions agree with TRBD1. The CDR3 spans 13 residues. Trimming cost V 9 bases and J 9 bases; bases outside gene matches: 11. Germline assignment: CDR1 LNHDA and CDR2 SQIVND (reference sequence). The CDR3 DNA sequence: TGTGCCAGCACCCGACAGGGACAAGGGCCCCAGCATTTT. Its translation is CASTRQGQGPQHF.

This clonotype came up a few times. The chain uses TRBV6-2 or TRBV6-3 and TRBJ2-7; TRBD1 might be the D (6 bases). Germline CDR1 is MNHEY and CDR2 is SVGEGT. The CDR3 is 14 residues long. Trimming removed 5 bases at V and 0 bases at J, with 11 bases between. The CDR3 coding sequence is TGTGCCAGCAGTCGACGGACAGCCTCCTACGAGCAGTACTTC. Translating gives CASSRRTASYEQYF.

In this sample, this clonotype turned up a few times. This rearrangement joins TRBV3-1 to TRBJ2-7; D is perhaps TRBD1 (6 bases). The germline V and J ends were trimmed by 4 bases and 5 bases, with 18 bases remaining between them. Germline CDR1 is LGHDT and CDR2 is YNNKEL (reference sequence). The CDR3 runs 15 residues. DNA for the CDR3: TGTGCCAGCAGCCCCGGGGCAGGGGCAAGGAACGAGCAGTACTTC. It codes for CASSPGAGARNEQYF.

V is TRBV20-1 and J is TRBJ2-1; weak D call: TRBD2 (5 bases). The CDR3 is 16 residues long. Germline V gives CDR1 DFQATT, CDR2 SNEGSKA (reference sequence). V lost 5 bases and J lost 7, with 24 bases in between. CDR3 loop: CSAGTLTNWAKNEQFF. The DNA for the CDR3 is TGCAGTGCTGGAACTCTGACTAACTGGGCAAAAAATGAGCAGTTCTTC.

This clonotype came up many times. The rearrangement joins TRBV29-1 to TRBJ2-2; TRBD1 aligns across 12 bases. Trimming at V came to 6 bases and at J to 4 bases, leaving 9 bases not matched to a gene. CDR1 is SQVTM, CDR2 ANQGSEA, per germline. CDR3 length: 16 residues. The CDR3 nucleotides read TGCAGCGTGGCGGGGGACAGGGGGCGCGCCACCGGGGAGCTGTTTTTT. Translating it yields CSVAGDRGRATGELFF.

The CDR3 DNA reads TGCGCCAGCAGCTTGAATAATGGGGTTGAGACCCAGTACTTC. Translated: CASSLNNGVETQYF. This rearrangement joins TRBV5-1 to TRBJ2-5; no definite D call. This CDR3 contains 14 residues. The V and J ends lost 1 base and 5 bases respectively, with 12 bases between them. Germline V gives CDR1 SGHRS, CDR2 YFSETQ.

In this sample, this clonotype turned up a few times. V gene TRBV30 combines with J gene TRBJ1-5; possibly TRBD1 for D (5 bases). CDR3 length equals 16 residues. V lost 0 bases, J lost 5 bases, and 17 bases lay in between. In germline, CDR1 is GTSNPN, CDR2 SVGIG (reference sequence). Here the CDR3 reads CAWSVPGRQPYQPQHF. CDR3 DNA sequence: TGTGCCTGGAGTGTACCGGGACGGCAACCCTATCAGCCCCAGCATTTT.

This clonotype was found a few times. J is TRBJ1-4 and V is TRBV5-5, with 7 bases that match TRBD1. This CDR3 comprises 15 residues. J gave up 5 bases and V 4 bases, and 8 bases lay outside the gene matches. Germline CDR1 SGHKS, CDR2 YYEKEE (reference sequence). For the CDR3, the DNA is TGTGCCAGCAGCCGCACCGACAGGGAAAATGAAAAACTGTTTTTT. It is translated as CASSRTDRENEKLFF.

The table lists this clonotype with many counts. This rearrangement joins TRBV7-2 to TRBJ1-4; D remains unclear. Germline V gene data show CDR1 as SGHTA and CDR2 as FQGNSA. The CDR3 length is 14 residues. Trimming removed 0 bases from V and 8 bases from J, with 10 bases in between. CDR3 sequence reads: CASSLAGSSEKLFF. The CDR3 nucleotides are TGTGCCAGCAGCTTAGCGGGGTCAAGCGAAAAACTGTTTTTT.

This clonotype has a handful of counts. The chain employs TRBV10-3 and TRBJ2-5; tentative D call: TRBD2 (6 bases). This CDR3 is 15 amino acids long. V was trimmed by 0 bases and J by 5 bases, leaving 13 bases between them. Germline V lookup: CDR1 ENHRY, CDR2 SYGVKD. CDR3 nucleotides: TGTGCCATCAGTGAGTCGACGGGAGTGAGGGAGACCCAGTACTTC. This codes for CAISESTGVRETQYF.

This clonotype has at least ten counts. This chain connects TRBV7-9 to TRBJ2-7, with 8 bases lining up with TRBD1. The CDR3 runs to 15 residues. Unmatched junction bases numbered 6, after V lost 3 bases and J lost 2 bases. Germline values: CDR1 SEHNR, CDR2 FQNEAQ (reference sequence). The CDR3 sequence: CASSFPGTGTYEQYF. The CDR3 bases are TGTGCCAGCAGCTTTCCCGGGACAGGTACCTACGAGCAGTACTTC.

The genes are TRBV2 and TRBJ1-2; D perhaps matches TRBD1 (6 bases). Germline CDR1 is SNHLY and CDR2 is FYNNEI. Deletions cut 7 bases from V and 8 bases from J, with 8 bases between. The CDR3 has 10 residues. The CDR3 DNA follows: TGTGCCAGCAACAGGGACGGCTACACCTTC. The encoded protein is CASNRDGYTF.